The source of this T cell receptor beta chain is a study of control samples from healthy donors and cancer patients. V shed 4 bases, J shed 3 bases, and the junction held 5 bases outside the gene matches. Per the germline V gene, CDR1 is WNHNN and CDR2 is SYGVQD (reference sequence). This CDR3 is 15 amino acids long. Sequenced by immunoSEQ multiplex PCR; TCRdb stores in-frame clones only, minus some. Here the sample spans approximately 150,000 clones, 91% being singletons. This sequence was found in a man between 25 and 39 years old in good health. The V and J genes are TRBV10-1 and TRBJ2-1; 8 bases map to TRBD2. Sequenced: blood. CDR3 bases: TGCGCCAGCAGTGTTCTGGCGGGGGGCTACAATGAGCAGTTCTTC. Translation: CASSVLAGGYNEQFF.